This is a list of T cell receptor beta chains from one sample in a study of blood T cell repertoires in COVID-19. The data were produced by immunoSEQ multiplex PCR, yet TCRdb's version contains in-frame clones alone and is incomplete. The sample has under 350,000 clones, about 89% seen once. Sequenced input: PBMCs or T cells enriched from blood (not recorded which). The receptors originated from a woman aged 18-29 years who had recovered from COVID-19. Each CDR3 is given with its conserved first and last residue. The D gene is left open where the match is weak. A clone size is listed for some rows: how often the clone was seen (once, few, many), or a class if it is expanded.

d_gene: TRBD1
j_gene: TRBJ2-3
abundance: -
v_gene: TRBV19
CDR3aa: CASTTDRETDTQYF
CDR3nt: TGTGCCAGTACCACGGACAGGGAGACAGATACGCAGTATTTT

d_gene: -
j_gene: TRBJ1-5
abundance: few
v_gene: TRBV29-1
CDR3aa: CSVASGTNQPQHF
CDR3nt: TGCAGCGTTGCTTCCGGGACTAATCAGCCCCAGCATTTT

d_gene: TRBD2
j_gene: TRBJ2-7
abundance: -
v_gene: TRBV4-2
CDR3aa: CASSPRGLLAGDYEQYF
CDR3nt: TGTGCCAGCAGCCCCCGCGGGCTACTAGCGGGAGACTACGAGCAGTACTTC

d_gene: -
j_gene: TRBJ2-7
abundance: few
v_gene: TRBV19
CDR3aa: CASSMQTRSGEQYF
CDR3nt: TGTGCCAGTAGTATGCAAACAAGGAGTGGGGAGCAGTACTTC

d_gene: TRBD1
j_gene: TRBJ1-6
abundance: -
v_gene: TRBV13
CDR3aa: CASRGQGSYNSPLHF
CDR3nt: TGTGCCAGCAGAGGACAGGGCTCCTATAATTCACCCCTCCACTTT

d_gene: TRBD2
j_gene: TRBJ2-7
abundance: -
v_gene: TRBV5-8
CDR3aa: CASSFGLAGWEQYF
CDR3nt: TGTGCCAGCAGCTTCGGGCTAGCGGGTTGGGAGCAGTACTTC

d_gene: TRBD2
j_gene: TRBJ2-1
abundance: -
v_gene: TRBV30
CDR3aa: CAWSVRGVENEQFF
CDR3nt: TGTGCCTGGAGTGTACGGGGGGTAGAGAATGAGCAGTTCTTC

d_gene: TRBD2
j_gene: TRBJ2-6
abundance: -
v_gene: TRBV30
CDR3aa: CAWASGGPSGANVLTF
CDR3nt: TGTGCCTGGGCTAGCGGGGGACCCTCTGGGGCCAACGTCCTGACTTTC

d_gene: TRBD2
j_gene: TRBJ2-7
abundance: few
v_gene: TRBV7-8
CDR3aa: CASRPREGPYEQYF
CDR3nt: TGTGCCAGCAGACCCCGGGAGGGACCCTACGAGCAGTACTTC

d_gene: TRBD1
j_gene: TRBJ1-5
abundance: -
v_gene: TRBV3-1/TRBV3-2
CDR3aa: CASSQGQVGQPQHF
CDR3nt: TGTGCCAGCAGCCAGGGACAGGTGGGGCAGCCCCAGCATTTT

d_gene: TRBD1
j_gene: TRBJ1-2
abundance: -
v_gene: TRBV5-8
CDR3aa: CASSLQRQGRFLYGYTF
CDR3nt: TGTGCCAGCAGCTTACAGAGACAGGGGAGGTTCCTCTATGGCTACACCTTC

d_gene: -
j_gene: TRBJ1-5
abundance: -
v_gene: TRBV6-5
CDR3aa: CASSNYRGNQPQHF
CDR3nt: TGTGCCAGCAGTAATTACAGGGGCAATCAGCCCCAGCATTTT

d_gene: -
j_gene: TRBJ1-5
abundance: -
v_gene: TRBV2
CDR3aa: CASSEISGFGNQPQHF
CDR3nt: TGTGCCAGCAGTGAAATATCAGGGTTCGGCAATCAGCCCCAGCATTTT

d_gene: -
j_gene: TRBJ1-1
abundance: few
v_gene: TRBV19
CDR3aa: CASSTMANTEAFF
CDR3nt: TGTGCCAGTAGTACGATGGCGAACACTGAAGCTTTCTTT

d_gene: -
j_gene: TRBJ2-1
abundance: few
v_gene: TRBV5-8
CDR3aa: CASSSNRDSPYNEQFF
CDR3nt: TGTGCCAGCAGCTCCAACCGGGACTCTCCCTACAATGAGCAGTTCTTC

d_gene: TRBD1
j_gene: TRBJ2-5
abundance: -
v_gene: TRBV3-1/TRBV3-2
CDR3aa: CASSHTTGQVEETQYF
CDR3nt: TGTGCCAGCAGCCATACAACGGGACAGGTTGAAGAGACCCAGTACTTC

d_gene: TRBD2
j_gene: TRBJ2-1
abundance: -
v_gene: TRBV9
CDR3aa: CASSVTSDTRGEQFF
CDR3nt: TGTGCCAGCAGCGTAACTAGCGATACGAGAGGTGAGCAGTTCTTC